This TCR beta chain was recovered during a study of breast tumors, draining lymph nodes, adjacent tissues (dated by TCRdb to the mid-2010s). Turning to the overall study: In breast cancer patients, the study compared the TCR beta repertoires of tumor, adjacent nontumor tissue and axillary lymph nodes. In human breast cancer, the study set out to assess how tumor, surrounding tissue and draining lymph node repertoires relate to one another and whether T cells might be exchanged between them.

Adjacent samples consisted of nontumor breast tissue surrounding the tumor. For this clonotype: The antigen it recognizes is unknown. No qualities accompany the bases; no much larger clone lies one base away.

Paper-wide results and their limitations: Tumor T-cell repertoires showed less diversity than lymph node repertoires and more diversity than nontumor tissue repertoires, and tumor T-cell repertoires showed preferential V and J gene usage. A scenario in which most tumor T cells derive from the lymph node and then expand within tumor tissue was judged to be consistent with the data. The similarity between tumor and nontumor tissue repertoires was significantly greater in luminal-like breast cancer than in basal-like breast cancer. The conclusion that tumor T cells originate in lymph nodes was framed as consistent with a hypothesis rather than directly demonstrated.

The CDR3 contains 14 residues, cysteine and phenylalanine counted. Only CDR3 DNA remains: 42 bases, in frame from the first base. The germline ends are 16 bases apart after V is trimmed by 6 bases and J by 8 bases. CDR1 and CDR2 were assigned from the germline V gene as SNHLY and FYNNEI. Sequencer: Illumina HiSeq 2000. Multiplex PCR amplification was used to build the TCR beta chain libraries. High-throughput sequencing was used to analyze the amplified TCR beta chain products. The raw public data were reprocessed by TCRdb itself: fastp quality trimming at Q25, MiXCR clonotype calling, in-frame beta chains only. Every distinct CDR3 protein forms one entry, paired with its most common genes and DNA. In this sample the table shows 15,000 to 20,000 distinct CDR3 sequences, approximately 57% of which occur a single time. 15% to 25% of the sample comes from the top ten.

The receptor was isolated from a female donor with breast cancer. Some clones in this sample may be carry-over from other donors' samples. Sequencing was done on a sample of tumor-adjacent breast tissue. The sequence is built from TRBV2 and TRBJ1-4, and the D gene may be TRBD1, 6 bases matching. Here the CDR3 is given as CASSPQGSREKLFF. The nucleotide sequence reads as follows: TGTGCCAGCAGCCCACAGGGATCTAGAGAAAAACTGTTTTTT.